This paragraph reports one T cell receptor (beta chain). The sample is drawn from a study of PD-1 blockade in classical Hodgkin lymphoma. The CDR3 runs to 15 residues. The germline V and J ends were trimmed by 4 bases and 7 bases, with 18 bases remaining between them. Germline V gene sequence: CDR1 SGHDT, CDR2 YYEEEE. Only in-frame clones appear in the TCRdb table, and some are missing; sequencing was by immunoSEQ multiplex PCR. This table has over 85,000 clones, approximately 94% appearing once. Time point reported: cycle 4 day 1 (C4D1), after less than seven weeks of nivolumab. There was relapse after autologous stem cell transplantation in every patient, and there was variation in brentuximab vedotin exposure.

This TCR was sampled from a human donor with classical Hodgkin lymphoma. The chain carries TRBV5-6 and TRBJ2-1, with TRBD2 as a possible D gene (5 bases). Source: peripheral blood mononuclear cells (PBMCs), taken before the fourth cycle of nivolumab. In DNA form, the CDR3 reads TGTGCCAGCAGCGTCGGCGTAGCGTTGGTGAATGAGCAGTTCTTC. This codes for CASSVGVALVNEQFF.